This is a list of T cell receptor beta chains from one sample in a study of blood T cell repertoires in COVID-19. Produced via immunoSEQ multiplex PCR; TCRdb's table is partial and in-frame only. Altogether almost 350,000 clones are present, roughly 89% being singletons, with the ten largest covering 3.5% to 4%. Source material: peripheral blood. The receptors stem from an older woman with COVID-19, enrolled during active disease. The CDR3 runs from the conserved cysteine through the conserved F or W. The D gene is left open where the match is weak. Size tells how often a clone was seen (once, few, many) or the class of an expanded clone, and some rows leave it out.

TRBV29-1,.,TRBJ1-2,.,CSVEDEGRHYGYTF,TGCAGCGTTGAAGATGAGGGGAGGCACTATGGCTACACCTTC
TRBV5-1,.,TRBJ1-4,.,CASSPNKQGSNEKLFF,TGCGCCAGCAGCCCAAATAAACAGGGTTCTAATGAAAAACTGTTTTTT
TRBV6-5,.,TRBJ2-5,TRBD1,CASSFTGGETQYF,TGTGCCAGCAGTTTCACAGGGGGCGAGACCCAGTACTTC
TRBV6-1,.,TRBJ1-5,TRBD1,CASSDAGTGDGQPQHF,TGTGCCAGCAGTGACGCCGGGACAGGGGATGGTCAGCCCCAGCATTTT
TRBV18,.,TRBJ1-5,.,CASSGGSNQPQHF,TGTGCCAGCTCAGGGGGGTCAAATCAGCCCCAGCATTTT
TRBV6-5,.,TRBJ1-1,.,CASRRGTEAFF,TGTGCCAGCCGTCGGGGGACTGAAGCTTTCTTT
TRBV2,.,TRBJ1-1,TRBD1,CASSGTGGMEAFF,TGTGCCAGCAGCGGGACAGGGGGCATGGAAGCTTTCTTT
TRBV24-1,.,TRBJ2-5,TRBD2,CATSEGTISTQETQYF,TGTGCCACCAGTGAGGGGACTATATCGACCCAAGAGACCCAGTACTTC
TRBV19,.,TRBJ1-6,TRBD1,CASSSGQGASPLHF,TGTGCCAGTAGTAGCGGCCAGGGGGCTTCACCCCTCCACTTT
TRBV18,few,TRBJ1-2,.,CASSPLGTESGYTF,TGTGCCAGCTCACCACTTGGGACTGAGTCTGGCTACACCTTC
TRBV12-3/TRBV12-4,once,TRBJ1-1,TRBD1,CASTQDRGLEGFF,TGTGCCAGCACCCAAGACAGGGGCCTTGAAGGTTTCTTT
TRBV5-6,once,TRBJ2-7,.,CASSFTGISYEQYF,TGTGCCAGCAGCTTCACAGGGATTTCCTACGAGCAGTACTTC
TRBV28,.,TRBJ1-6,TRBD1,CASSRGTGGGRISPLHF,TGTGCCAGCAGCCGAGGGACAGGGGGCGGGAGGATTTCACCCCTCCACTTT
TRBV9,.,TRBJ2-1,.,CASSLVPYNEQFF,TGTGCCAGCAGCCTCGTCCCCTACAATGAGCAGTTCTTC
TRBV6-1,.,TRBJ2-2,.,CASSYGSGTGELFF,TGTGCCAGCAGTTATGGTAGCGGCACCGGGGAGCTGTTTTTT
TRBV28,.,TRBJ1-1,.,CASSQSYATEAFF,TGTGCCAGCAGTCAAAGCTACGCAACTGAAGCTTTCTTT
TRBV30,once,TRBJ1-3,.,CAWTPGGPGNTIYF,TGTGCCTGGACTCCGGGGGGGCCTGGAAACACCATATATTTT
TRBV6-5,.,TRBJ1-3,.,CASSSENTIYF,TGTGCCAGCAGCAGCGAAAACACCATATATTTT
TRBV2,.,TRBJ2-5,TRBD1,CASAPYRGSVQTQYF,TGTGCCAGCGCCCCCTACAGGGGGTCGGTCCAGACCCAGTACTTC
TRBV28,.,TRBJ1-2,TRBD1,CASKAGGGYGYTF,TGTGCCAGCAAGGCAGGGGGCGGCTATGGCTACACCTTC
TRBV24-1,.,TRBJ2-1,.,CATSVQGGSYNEQFF,TGTGCCACCAGTGTCCAGGGAGGCTCCTACAATGAGCAGTTCTTC
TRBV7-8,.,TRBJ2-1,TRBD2,CASSKAGAGGNEQFF,TGTGCCAGCAGCAAAGCGGGGGCCGGCGGCAATGAGCAGTTCTTC
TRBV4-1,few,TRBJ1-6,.,CASSQREGPENSPLHF,TGCGCCAGCAGCCAACGGGAGGGACCCGAAAATTCACCCCTCCACTTT
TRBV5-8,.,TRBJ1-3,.,CASSLRGSGNTIYF,TGTGCCAGCAGCCTCAGGGGATCTGGAAACACCATATATTTT
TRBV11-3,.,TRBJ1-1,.,CASSSSTTAGSTEAFF,TGTGCCAGCAGCTCCTCCACGACGGCGGGGAGCACTGAAGCTTTCTTT
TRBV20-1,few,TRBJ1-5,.,CSASDMISGQPQHF,TGCAGTGCTAGTGATATGATTTCAGGTCAGCCCCAGCATTTT
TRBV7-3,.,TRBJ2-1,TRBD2,CASSPGLAGGSSYNEQFF,TGTGCCAGCAGCCCCGGACTAGCGGGGGGTTCGTCCTACAATGAGCAGTTCTTC
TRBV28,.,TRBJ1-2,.,CASSSSTNRSF,TGTGCCAGCAGTTCCTCGACAAACAGGTCGTTC
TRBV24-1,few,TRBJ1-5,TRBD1,CATSDSGTGINQPQHF,TGTGCCACCAGTGATTCCGGGACAGGGATCAATCAGCCCCAGCATTTT
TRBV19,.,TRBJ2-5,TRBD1,CASSIEGGGQGFLKTQYF,TGTGCCAGTAGTATAGAAGGGGGCGGACAGGGTTTTTTAAAGACCCAGTACTTC
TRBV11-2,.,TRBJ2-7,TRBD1,CASSSGGLSYEQYF,TGTGCCAGCAGCTCAGGGGGCCTCTCCTACGAGCAGTACTTC
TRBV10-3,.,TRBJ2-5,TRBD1,CAIRPDRGQETQYF,TGTGCCATACGGCCGGACAGGGGCCAAGAGACCCAGTACTTC
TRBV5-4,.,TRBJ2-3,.,CASSLVSGGTDTQYF,TGTGCCAGCAGCTTGGTCTCGGGGGGCACAGATACGCAGTATTTT
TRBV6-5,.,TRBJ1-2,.,CASTRAGLAGGYTF,TGTGCCAGCACCCGAGCGGGACTCGCGGGCGGCTACACCTTC
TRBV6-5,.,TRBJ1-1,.,CASSPPGVRTEAFF,TGTGCCAGCAGTCCCCCAGGGGTCCGGACTGAAGCTTTCTTT
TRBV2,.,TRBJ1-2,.,CASRKGEGRYGYTF,TGTGCCTCCCGAAAGGGGGAGGGCAGGTATGGCTACACCTTC
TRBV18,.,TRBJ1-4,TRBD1,CASSPDRGLTNEKLFF,TGTGCCAGCTCACCTGACAGGGGGCTAACTAATGAAAAACTGTTTTTT
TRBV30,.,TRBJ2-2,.,CAWNYGTTNTGELFF,TGTGCCTGGAACTACGGGACAACGAACACCGGGGAGCTGTTTTTT
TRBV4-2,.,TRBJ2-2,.,CASSPSGRGTGELFF,TGTGCCAGCAGCCCGTCGGGCAGGGGAACCGGGGAGCTGTTTTTT
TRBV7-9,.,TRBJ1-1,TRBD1,CASSFVPGTVDTEAFF,TGTGCCAGCAGCTTCGTCCCCGGGACAGTGGACACTGAAGCTTTCTTT
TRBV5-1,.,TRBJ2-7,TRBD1,CASSSTGNTYEQYF,TGCGCCAGCAGCTCGACAGGGAATACCTACGAGCAGTACTTC
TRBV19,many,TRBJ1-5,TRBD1,CASSIDTGGGQPQHF,TGTGCCAGTAGTATAGACACAGGGGGCGGACAGCCCCAGCATTTT
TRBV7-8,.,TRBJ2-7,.,CASSSRGASGEQYF,TGTGCCAGCAGCTCTCGGGGGGCGTCGGGCGAGCAGTACTTC
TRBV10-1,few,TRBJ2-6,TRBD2,CASSTGTSAHSGANVLTF,TGCGCCAGCAGTACCGGGACTAGCGCCCACTCTGGGGCCAACGTCCTGACTTTC
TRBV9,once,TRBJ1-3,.,CASSVVELGNTIYF,TGTGCCAGCAGCGTAGTTGAACTGGGAAACACCATATATTTT
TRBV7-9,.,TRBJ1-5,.,CASSLGWQASNQPQHF,TGTGCCAGCAGCTTAGGTTGGCAGGCTAGCAATCAGCCCCAGCATTTT
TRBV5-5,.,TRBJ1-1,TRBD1,CASSRQGASEAFF,TGTGCCAGCAGCAGACAGGGGGCTAGTGAAGCTTTCTTT
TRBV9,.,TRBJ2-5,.,CASSVGEGGLETQYF,TGTGCCAGCAGCGTAGGGGAGGGGGGTCTAGAGACCCAGTACTTC
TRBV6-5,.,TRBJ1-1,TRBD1,CASSYRDSVEAFF,TGTGCCAGCAGTTACCGGGACAGCGTAGAGGCTTTCTTT
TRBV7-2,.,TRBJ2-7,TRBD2,CASSPSGGFYEQYF,TGTGCCAGCAGCCCCTCGGGGGGTTTCTACGAGCAGTACTTC
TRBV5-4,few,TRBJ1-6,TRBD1,CASSGTGTYNSPLHF,TGTGCCAGCAGCGGGACAGGGACCTATAATTCACCCCTCCACTTT
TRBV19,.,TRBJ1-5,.,CASSIRQGNQPQHF,TGTGCCAGTAGTATCCGTCAGGGCAATCAGCCCCAGCATTTT
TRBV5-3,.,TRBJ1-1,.,CARSLGAGRTEAFF,TGTGCCAGAAGCTTGGGGGCAGGGAGGACTGAAGCTTTCTTT